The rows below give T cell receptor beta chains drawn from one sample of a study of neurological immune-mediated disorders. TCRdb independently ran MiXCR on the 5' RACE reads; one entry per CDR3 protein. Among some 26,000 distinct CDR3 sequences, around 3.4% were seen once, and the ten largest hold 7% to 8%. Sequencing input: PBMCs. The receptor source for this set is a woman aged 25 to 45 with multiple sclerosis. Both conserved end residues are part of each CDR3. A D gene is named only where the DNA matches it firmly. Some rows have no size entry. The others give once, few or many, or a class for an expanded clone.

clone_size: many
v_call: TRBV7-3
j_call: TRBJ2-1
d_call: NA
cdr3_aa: CASSPGIGGRGEQFF
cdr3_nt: TGTGCCAGCAGCCCGGGCATTGGGGGGCGGGGTGAGCAGTTCTTC

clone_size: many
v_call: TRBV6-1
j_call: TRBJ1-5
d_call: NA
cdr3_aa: CASSGGTGSSGPQHF
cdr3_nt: TGTGCCAGCAGTGGTGGGACGGGCAGTAGTGGCCCCCAGCATTTT

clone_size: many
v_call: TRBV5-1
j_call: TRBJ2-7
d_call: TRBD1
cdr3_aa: CASIGQGHEQYF
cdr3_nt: TGCGCCAGCATCGGACAGGGCCACGAGCAGTACTTC

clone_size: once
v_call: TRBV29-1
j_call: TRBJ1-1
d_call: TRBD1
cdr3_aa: CSVEDRGHTEAFF
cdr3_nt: TGCAGCGTTGAGGACAGGGGCCACACTGAAGCTTTCTTT

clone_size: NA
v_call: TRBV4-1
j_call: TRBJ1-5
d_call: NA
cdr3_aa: CASSQDTAGAPKAQHF
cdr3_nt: TGCGCCAGCAGCCAAGATACGGCGGGCGCCCCCAAGGCCCAGCATTTT

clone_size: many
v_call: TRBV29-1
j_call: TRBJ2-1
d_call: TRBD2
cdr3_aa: CSVDVLAGDNEQFF
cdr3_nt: TGCAGCGTTGACGTACTAGCGGGGGATAATGAGCAGTTCTTC

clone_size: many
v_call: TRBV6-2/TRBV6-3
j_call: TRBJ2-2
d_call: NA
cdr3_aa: CASSPTGLAGELFF
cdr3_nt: TGTGCCAGCAGCCCAACAGGGTTGGCCGGGGAGCTGTTTTTT

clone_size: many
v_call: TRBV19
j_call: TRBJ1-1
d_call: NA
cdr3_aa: CASSITSGGYTEAFF
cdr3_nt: TGTGCCAGTAGTATAACCTCGGGGGGCTACACTGAAGCTTTCTTT

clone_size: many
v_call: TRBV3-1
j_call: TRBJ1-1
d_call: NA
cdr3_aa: CASSQAGMNTEAFF
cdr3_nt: TGTGCCAGCAGCCAAGCAGGGATGAACACTGAAGCTTTCTTT

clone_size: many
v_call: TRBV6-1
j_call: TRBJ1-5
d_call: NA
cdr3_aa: CASRDSLNQPQHF
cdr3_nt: TGTGCCAGCAGGGACAGCCTCAATCAGCCCCAGCATTTT

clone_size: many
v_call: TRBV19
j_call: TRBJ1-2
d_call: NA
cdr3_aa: CASRRDGYTF
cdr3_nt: TGTGCCAGTAGGAGGGATGGCTACACCTTC

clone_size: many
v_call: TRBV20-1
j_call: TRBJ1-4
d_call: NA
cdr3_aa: CSALSDATNEKLFF
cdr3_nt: TGCAGTGCTCTTTCTGACGCAACTAATGAAAAACTGTTTTTT

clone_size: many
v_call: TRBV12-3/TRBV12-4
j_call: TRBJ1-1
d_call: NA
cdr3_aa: CASSLALGNTEAFF
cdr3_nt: TGTGCCAGCAGTTTAGCGCTAGGAAACACTGAAGCTTTCTTT

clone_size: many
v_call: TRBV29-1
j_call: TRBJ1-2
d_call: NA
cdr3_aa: CSVPIQTSYGYTF
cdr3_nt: TGCAGCGTCCCCATACAAACCTCCTATGGCTACACCTTC

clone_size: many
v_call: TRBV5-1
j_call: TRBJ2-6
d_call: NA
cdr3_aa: CASSLPASGANVLTF
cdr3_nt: TGCGCCAGCAGCTTGCCCGCCTCTGGGGCCAACGTCCTGACTTTC

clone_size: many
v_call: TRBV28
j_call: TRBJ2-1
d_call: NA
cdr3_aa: CASLGTPLNEQFF
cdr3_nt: TGTGCCAGCCTTGGGACGCCCCTCAATGAGCAGTTCTTC

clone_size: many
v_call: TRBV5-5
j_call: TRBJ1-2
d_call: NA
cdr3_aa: CASSRTAIQPNYGYTF
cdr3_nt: TGTGCCAGCAGCCGGACAGCAATCCAACCAAACTATGGCTACACCTTC

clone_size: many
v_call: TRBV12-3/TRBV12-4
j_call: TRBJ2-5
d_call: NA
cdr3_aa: CASSFGLVETQYF
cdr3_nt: TGTGCCAGCAGTTTTGGACTGGTAGAGACCCAGTACTTC

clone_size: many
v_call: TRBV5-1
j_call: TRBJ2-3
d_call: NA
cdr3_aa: CASTEPGRGTDTQYF
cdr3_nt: TGCGCCAGCACCGAACCGGGGAGAGGAACAGATACGCAGTATTTT

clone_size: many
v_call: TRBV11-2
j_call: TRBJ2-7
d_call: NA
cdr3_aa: CASSPIRRRQSSYEQYF
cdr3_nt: TGTGCCAGCAGCCCAATAAGAAGACGCCAGAGCTCCTACGAGCAGTACTTC

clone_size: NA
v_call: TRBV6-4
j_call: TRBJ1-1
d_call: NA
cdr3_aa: CASSEKGGTEAFF
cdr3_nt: TGTGCCAGCAGTGAAAAGGGCGGCACTGAAGCTTTCTTT

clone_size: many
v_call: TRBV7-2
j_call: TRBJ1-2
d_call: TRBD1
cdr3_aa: CASSLSGTANYGYTF
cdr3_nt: TGTGCCAGCAGCTTATCCGGGACAGCTAACTATGGCTACACCTTC

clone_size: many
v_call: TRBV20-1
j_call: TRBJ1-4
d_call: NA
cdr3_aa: CSASTGDEKLFF
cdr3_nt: TGCAGCGCCTCAACTGGTGATGAAAAACTGTTTTTT

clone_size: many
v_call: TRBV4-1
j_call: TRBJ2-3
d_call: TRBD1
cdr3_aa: CASSQDGTVTDTQYF
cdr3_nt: TGCGCCAGCAGCCAAGATGGGACAGTCACAGATACGCAGTATTTT

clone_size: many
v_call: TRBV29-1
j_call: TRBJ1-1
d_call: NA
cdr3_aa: CSVASVRNTEAFF
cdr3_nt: TGCAGCGTTGCTAGTGTCCGGAACACTGAAGCTTTCTTT

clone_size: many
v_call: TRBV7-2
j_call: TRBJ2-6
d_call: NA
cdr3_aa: CASTSFGANVLTF
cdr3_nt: TGTGCCAGCACCTCATTTGGGGCCAACGTCCTGACTTTC

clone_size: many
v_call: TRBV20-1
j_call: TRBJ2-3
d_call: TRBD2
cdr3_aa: CSARERSSGRQDTQYF
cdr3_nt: TGCAGTGCTAGAGAAAGGTCTAGCGGGAGGCAAGATACGCAGTATTTT

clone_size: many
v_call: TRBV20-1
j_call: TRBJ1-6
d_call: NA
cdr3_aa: CSARGDGNYNSPLNF
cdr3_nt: TGCAGTGCTAGAGGGGACGGGAACTATAATTCACCCCTCAACTTT

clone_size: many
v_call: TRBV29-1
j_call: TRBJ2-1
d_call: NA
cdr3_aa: CSAAPMLRGNEQFF
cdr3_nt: TGCAGCGCGGCCCCAATGTTGCGGGGCAATGAGCAGTTCTTC

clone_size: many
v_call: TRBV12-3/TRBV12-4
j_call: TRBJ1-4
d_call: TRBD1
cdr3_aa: CASSLGDRGGEKLFF
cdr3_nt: TGTGCCAGCAGTTTGGGAGACAGGGGGGGTGAAAAACTGTTTTTT

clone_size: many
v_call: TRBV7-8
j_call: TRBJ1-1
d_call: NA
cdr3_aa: CASSPRVGTEAFF
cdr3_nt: TGTGCCAGCAGCCCCAGGGTAGGCACTGAAGCTTTCTTT

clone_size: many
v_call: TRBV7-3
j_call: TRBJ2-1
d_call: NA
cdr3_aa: CASSLGEFNEQFF
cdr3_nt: TGTGCCAGCAGCTTAGGGGAGTTCAATGAGCAGTTCTTC

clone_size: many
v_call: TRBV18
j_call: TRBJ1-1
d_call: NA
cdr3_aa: CASSPGHRNTEAFF
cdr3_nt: TGTGCCAGCTCACCAGGGCACCGGAACACTGAAGCTTTCTTT

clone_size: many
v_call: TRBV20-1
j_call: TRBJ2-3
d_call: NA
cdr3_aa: CSAHQTATDTQYF
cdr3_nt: TGCAGTGCTCATCAGACAGCCACAGATACGCAGTATTTT

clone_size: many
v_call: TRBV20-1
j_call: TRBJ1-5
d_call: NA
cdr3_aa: CSALRDTNQPQHF
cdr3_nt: TGCAGTGCTTTAAGGGACACAAATCAGCCCCAGCATTTT

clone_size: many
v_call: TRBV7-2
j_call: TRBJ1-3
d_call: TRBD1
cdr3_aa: CASSLEGARGNTIYF
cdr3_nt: TGTGCCAGCAGCTTAGAGGGGGCTCGTGGAAACACCATATATTTT

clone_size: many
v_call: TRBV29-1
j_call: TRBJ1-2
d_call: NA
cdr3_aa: CSVGGSNANYGYTF
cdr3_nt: TGCAGCGTTGGGGGGTCGAACGCTAACTATGGCTACACCTTC

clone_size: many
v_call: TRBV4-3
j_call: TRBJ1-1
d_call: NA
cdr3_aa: CASSQDRAGFVAFF
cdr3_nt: TGCGCCAGCAGCCAAGATCGGGCGGGTTTCGTGGCTTTCTTT

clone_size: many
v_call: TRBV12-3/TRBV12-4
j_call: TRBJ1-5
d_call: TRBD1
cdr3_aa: CASSRGQGPQHF
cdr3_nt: TGTGCCAGCAGTCGAGGACAGGGGCCCCAGCATTTT

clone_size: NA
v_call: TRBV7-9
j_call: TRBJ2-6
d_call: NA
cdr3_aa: CASSLGESGAKVLTF
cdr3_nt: TGTGCCAGCAGCTTGGGGGAATCTGGGGCCAAAGTCCTGACTTTC

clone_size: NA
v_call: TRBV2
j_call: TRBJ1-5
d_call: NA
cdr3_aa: CASNLADSLNQPQHF
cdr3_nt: TGTGCCAGCAACCTAGCGGACTCCCTCAATCAGCCCCAGCATTTT

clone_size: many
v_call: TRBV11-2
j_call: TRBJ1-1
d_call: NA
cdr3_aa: CASSLQPGPLNTEAFF
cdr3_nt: TGTGCCAGCAGCTTACAGCCAGGCCCCCTGAACACTGAAGCTTTCTTT

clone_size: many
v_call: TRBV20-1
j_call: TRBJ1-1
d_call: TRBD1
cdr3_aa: CSARPVTGGPPEAFF
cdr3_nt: TGCAGTGCTAGACCGGTGACAGGGGGTCCTCCTGAAGCTTTCTTT

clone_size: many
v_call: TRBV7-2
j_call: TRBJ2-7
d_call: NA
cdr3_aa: CASSPRTRTYEQYF
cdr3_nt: TGTGCCAGCAGCCCCCGGACACGTACCTACGAGCAGTACTTC

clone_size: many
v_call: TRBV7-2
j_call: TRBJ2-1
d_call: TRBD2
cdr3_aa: CASRRGTSGGDSYNEQFF
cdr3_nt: TGTGCCAGCAGGCGTGGGACTAGCGGGGGCGATTCCTACAATGAGCAGTTCTTC